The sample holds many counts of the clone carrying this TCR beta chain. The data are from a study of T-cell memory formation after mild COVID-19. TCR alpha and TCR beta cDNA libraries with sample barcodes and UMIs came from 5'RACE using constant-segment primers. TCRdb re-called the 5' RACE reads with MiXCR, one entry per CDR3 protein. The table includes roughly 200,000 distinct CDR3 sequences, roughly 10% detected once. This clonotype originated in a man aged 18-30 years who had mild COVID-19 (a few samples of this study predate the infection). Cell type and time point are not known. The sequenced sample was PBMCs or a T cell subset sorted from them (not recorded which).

CDR3 protein: CSAILGTVQETQYF. CDR3 bases: TGCAGTGCTATCCTCGGGACAGTCCAAGAGACCCAGTACTTC. This chain joins TRBV20-1 and TRBJ2-5; TRBD1 aligns across 7 bases. The CDR3 consists of 14 residues. From germline, CDR1 is DFQATT and CDR2 SNEGSKA (reference sequence). Losses at the gene ends were 4 bases for V and 1 base for J; bases not matched to a gene: 6.